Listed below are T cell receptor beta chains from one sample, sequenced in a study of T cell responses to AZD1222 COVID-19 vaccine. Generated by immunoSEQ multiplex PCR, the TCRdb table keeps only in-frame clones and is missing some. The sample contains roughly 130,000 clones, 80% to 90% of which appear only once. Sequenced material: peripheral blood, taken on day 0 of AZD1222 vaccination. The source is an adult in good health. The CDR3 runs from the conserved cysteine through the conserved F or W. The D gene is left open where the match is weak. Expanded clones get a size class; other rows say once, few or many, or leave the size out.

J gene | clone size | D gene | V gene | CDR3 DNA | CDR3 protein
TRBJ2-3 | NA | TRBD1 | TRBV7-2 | TGTGCCAGCAGCTCGTCAGGGGGCGCAGATACGCAGTATTTT | CASSSSGGADTQYF
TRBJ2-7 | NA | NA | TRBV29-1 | TGCAGCGTTGACGACCCCGACAACTACGAGCAGTACTTC | CSVDDPDNYEQYF
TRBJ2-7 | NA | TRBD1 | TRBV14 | TGTGCCAGCAGCGCCCGACAGGGTGTAAGCGAGCAGTACTTC | CASSARQGVSEQYF
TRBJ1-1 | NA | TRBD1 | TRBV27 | TGTGCCAGCAGTTTGGGGACAGGCCTTTCGGTCACTGAAGCTTTCTTT | CASSLGTGLSVTEAFF
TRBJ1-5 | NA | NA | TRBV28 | TGTGCCAGCAGTTTAGGCATGGGAAATCAGCCCCAGCATTTT | CASSLGMGNQPQHF
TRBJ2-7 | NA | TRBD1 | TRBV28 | TGTGCCAGCAGTTTTCTCCTGACAGGGATCTCCTACGAGCAGTACTTC | CASSFLLTGISYEQYF
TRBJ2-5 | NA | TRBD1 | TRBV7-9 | TGTGCCAGCAGCCCCTATACCGGACAGGGGTACCAAGAGACCCAGTACTTC | CASSPYTGQGYQETQYF
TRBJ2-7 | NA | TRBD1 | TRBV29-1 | TGCAGCGTTGAAATAGGGACAGGGTACGAGCAGTACTTC | CSVEIGTGYEQYF
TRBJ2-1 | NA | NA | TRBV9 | TGTGCCAGCAGCTCGCACTACGGAGGAATTAATGAGCAGTTCTTC | CASSSHYGGINEQFF
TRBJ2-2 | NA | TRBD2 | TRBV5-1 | TGCGCCAGCAGCTTGGGGGGACTAGCGAACACCGGGGAGCTGTTTTTT | CASSLGGLANTGELFF
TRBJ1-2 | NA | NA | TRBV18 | TGTGCCAGCTCAAAACTAACCTATGGCTACACCTTC | CASSKLTYGYTF
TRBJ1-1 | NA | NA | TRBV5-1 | TGCGCCAGCAGCTTTGGTACGGGGCCCACTGAAGCTTTCTTT | CASSFGTGPTEAFF
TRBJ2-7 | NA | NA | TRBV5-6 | TGTGCCAGCAGCCAGGGGCGGGTTAACTACGAGCAGTACTTC | CASSQGRVNYEQYF
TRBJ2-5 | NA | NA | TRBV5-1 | TGCGCCAGCAGTCAGTGGGCCTTGAGAGAGACCCAGTACTTC | CASSQWALRETQYF
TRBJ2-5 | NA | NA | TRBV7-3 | TGTGCCAGCAGCCGTACAGGGCTAGAGACCCAGTACTTC | CASSRTGLETQYF
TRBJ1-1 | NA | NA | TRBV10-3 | TGTGCCTCGAAGGGACCTCTGAACACTGAAGCTTTCTTT | CASKGPLNTEAFF
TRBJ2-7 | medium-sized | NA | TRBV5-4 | TGTGCCAGCAGCATCCCGGGACACCTATCCTCAAGCTCCTACGAGCAGTACTTC | CASSIPGHLSSSSYEQYF